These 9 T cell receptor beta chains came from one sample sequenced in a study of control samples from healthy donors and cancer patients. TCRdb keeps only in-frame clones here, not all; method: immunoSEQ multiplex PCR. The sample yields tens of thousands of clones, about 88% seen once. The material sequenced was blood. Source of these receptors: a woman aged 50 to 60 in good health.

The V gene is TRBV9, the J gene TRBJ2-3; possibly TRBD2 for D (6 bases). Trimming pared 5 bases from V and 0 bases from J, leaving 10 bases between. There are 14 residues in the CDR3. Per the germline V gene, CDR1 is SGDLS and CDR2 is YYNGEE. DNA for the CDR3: TGTGCCAGCAGTTTGAGCGGGAGCACAGATACGCAGTATTTT. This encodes CASSLSGSTDTQYF.

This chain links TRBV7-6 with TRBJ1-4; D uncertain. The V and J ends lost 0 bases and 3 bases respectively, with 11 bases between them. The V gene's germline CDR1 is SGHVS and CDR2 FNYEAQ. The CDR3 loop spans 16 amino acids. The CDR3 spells CASSLAQQRANEKLFF. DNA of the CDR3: TGTGCCAGCAGCTTAGCACAACAGAGGGCTAATGAAAAACTGTTTTTT.

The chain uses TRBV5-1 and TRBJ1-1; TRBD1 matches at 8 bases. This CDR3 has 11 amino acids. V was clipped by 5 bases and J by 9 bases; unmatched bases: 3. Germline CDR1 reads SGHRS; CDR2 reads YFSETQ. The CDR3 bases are TGCGCCAGCAGGGACAGGGTTAAAGCTTTCTTT. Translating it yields CASRDRVKAFF. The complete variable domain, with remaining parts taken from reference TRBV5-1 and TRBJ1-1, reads KAGVTQTPRYLIKTRGQQVTLSCSPISGHRSVSWYQQTPGQGLQFLFEYFSETQRNKGNFPGRFSGRQFSNSRSEMNVSTLELGDSALYLCASRDRVKAFFGQGTRLTVV.

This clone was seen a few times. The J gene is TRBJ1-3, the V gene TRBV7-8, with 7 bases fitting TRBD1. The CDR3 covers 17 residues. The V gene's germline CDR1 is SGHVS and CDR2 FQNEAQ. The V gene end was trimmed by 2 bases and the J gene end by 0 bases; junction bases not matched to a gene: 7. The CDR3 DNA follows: TGTGCCAGCAGCTTACGGGACAGCATTTACTCTGGAAACACCATATATTTT. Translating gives CASSLRDSIYSGNTIYF. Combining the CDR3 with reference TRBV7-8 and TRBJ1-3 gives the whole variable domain GAGVSQSPRYKVAKRGQDVALRCDPISGHVSLFWYQQALGQGPEFLTYFQNEAQLDKSGLPSDRFFAERPEGSVSTLKIQRTQQEDSAVYLCASSLRDSIYSGNTIYFGEGSWLTVV.

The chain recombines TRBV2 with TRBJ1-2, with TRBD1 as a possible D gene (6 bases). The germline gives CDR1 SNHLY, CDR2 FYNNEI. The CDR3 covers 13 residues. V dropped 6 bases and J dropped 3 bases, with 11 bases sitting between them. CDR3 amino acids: CASSPTGYYGYTF. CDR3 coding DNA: TGTGCCAGCAGCCCCACAGGGTACTATGGCTACACCTTC.

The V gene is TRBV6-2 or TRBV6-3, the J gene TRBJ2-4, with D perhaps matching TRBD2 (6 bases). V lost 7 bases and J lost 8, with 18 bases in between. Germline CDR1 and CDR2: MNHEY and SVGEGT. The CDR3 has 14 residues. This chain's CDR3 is CASNPPGGKDIQYF. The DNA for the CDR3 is TGTGCCAGCAACCCTCCGGGCGGGAAGGACATTCAGTACTTC.

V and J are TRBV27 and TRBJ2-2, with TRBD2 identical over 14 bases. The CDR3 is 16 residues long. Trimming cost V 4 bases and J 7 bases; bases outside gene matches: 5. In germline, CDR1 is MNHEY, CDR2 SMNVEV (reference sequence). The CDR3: CASSSGTSGRDGELFF. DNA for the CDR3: TGTGCCAGCAGTTCGGGGACTAGCGGGAGAGACGGGGAGCTGTTTTTT.

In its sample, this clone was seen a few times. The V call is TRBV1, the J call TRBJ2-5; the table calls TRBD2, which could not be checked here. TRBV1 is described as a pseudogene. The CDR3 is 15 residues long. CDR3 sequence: CTSSHAGGPQETQYF. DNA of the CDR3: TGCACCAGCAGCCACGCCGGGGGGCCCCAAGAGACCCAGTACTTC.

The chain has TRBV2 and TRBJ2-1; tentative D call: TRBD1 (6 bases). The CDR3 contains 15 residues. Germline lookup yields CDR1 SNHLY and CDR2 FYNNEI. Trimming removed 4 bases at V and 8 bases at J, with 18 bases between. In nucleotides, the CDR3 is TGTGCCAGCAGTGCCGACAGGCCCTCGTCCCATGAGCAGTTCTTC. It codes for CASSADRPSSHEQFF.